These 22 T cell receptor beta chains share one sample of origin, sequenced in a study of regulatory T cells in long-lasting Graves disease. Time point reported: newly diagnosed GD, antithyroid drugs for less than 3 months. PBMCs provided the RNA from which the TCR library was made. In building TCR beta libraries, iRepertoire HTBI primers were used together with Arm-PCR of CDR3 regions. TCRdb used MiXCR to reprocess the multiplex PCR reads, holding one entry per CDR3 protein. The sample gives some 230,000 distinct CDR3 sequences, approximately 20% of which show up once; around 21% is in the top ten. Material: peripheral blood mononuclear cells (PBMCs), obtained at new diagnosis, from a patient treated with antithyroid drugs. These receptor sequences come from a female donor with Graves disease.

In this sample, this clonotype turned up many times. The chain employs TRBV6-2 or TRBV6-3 and TRBJ2-1; 8 bases match TRBD1. Germline trimming cut 7 bases from V and 1 base from J; bases unmatched to any gene: 9. Germline CDR1 reads MNHEY; CDR2 reads SVGEGT. CDR3 length: 16 amino acids. Here the CDR3 reads CASTPAGTGSYNEQFF. CDR3 bases: TGTGCCAGCACCCCAGCTGGGACAGGTTCCTACAATGAGCAGTTCTTC.

This clonotype showed up many times. The chain uses TRBV10-3 and TRBJ2-1, with 9 bases identical to TRBD2. The CDR3 is made up of 15 amino acids. The germline gives CDR1 ENHRY, CDR2 SYGVKD. Trimming cost V 8 bases and J 8 bases; bases outside gene matches: 13. CDR3 nucleotides: TGTGCCATCGGAGAGGGCGGGAGGGCCCTGGATGAGCAGTTCTTC. Protein product: CAIGEGGRALDEQFF.

The rearrangement joins TRBV7-2 to TRBJ2-5, with D perhaps being TRBD1 or TRBD2 (6 bases each). The CDR3 runs 13 residues. V lost 5 bases and J lost 7, with 14 bases in between. From germline, CDR1 is SGHTA and CDR2 FQGNSA. CDR3 in amino acids: CASSGGLSGTQYF. The DNA of the CDR3 is TGTGCCAGCAGCGGGGGGCTTTCCGGGACCCAGTACTTC. The variable domain in full, with the rest retrieved from reference TRBV7-2 and TRBJ2-5, is GAGVSQSPSNKVTEKGKDVELRCDPISGHTALYWYRQSLGQGLEFLIYFQGNSAPDKSGLPSDRFSAERTGGSVSTLTIQRTQQEDSAVYLCASSGGLSGTQYFGPGTRLLVL.

This chain uses TRBV12-3 or TRBV12-4 with TRBJ2-7; tentative D call: TRBD1 (5 bases). The CDR3 is 14 residues long. V was trimmed by 4 bases and J by 3 bases, leaving 13 bases between them. The CDR3 DNA is TGTGCCAGCAGTTCTAGGGGATCAGGCTACGAGCAGTACTTC. Protein product: CASSSRGSGYEQYF.

The table lists this clonotype with many counts. The chain links TRBV29-1 to TRBJ1-1, with unresolved D. This CDR3 has 12 amino acids. Germline CDR1 is SQVTM and CDR2 is ANQGSEA. Between the trimmed V and J ends, which lost 7 bases and 11 bases, there was a span of 20 bases. For the CDR3, the DNA is TGCAGCGGACTATTGACCGGCGGGGATGCTTTCTTT. This translates into CSGLLTGGDAFF. The variable domain in full, completed from reference TRBV29-1 and TRBJ1-1, reads SAVISQKPSRDICQRGTSLTIQCQVDSQVTMMFWYRQQPGQSLTLIATANQGSEATYESGFVIDKFPISRPNLTFSTLTVSNMSPEDSSIYLCSGLLTGGDAFFGQGTRLTVV.

This clonotype was seen repeatedly, ten times or more. The V and J genes are TRBV10-3 and TRBJ2-1; tentatively, D is TRBD1 (5 bases). The germline CDR1 and CDR2 sequences are ENHRY and SYGVKD. CDR3 size: 15 residues. The ends were cut back, 3 bases at V and 9 bases at J, with 18 bases in the middle. The CDR3 sequence: CAISDALGAQGEQFF. The CDR3 DNA sequence: TGTGCCATCAGTGACGCGCTAGGGGCTCAGGGTGAGCAGTTCTTC.

This clonotype has ten or more counts. The chain combines TRBV7-3 with TRBJ1-1, with D possibly matching TRBD1 (5 bases). Trimming took 4 bases from V and 4 from J, leaving 10 bases between them. Germline assignment: CDR1 SGHTA and CDR2 FQGTGA. The CDR3 has 13 amino acids. Here the CDR3 reads CASSSYGGTEAFF. CDR3 DNA: TGTGCCAGCAGCTCATACGGGGGCACTGAAGCTTTCTTT.

This clonotype occurred many times. This chain links TRBV20-1 with TRBJ2-7, with D perhaps TRBD1 (5 bases). The CDR3 is made up of 18 amino acids. Germline CDR1 is DFQATT and CDR2 is SNEGSKA (reference sequence). Trimming shortened V by 6 bases and J by 3 bases, and 30 bases separated the two germline ends. The CDR3: CSARFGVSRGRPIYEQYF. The CDR3 bases are TGCAGTGCCCGCTTTGGGGTCAGTAGGGGCAGGCCCATCTACGAGCAGTACTTC.

This clonotype came up once. The gene calls are TRBV27 and TRBJ1-1; D gene ambiguous. Per germline, CDR1 MNHEY and CDR2 SMNVEV (reference sequence). This CDR3 contains 15 residues. Trimming left V 4 bases short and J 5 bases short, with 17 bases between. The CDR3 nucleotides read TGTGCCAGCAGTTCGCTACAGAGAAGATTTACTGAAGCTTTCTTT. Translation gives CASSSLQRRFTEAFF.

In regard to this clonotype: A read error is the likely source, as a far larger clone sits one nucleotide away. This sequence joins TRBV11-3 and TRBJ1-1; D gene uncertain. Per the germline V gene, CDR1 is SGHNT and CDR2 is YENEEA. The CDR3 length is 14 residues. CDR3 amino acids: CGSSPQMLNTEAFF. The CDR3 DNA reads TGTGGCAGCAGCCCACAGATGCTGAACACTGAAGCTTTCTTT.

This clonotype showed up many times. The rearrangement uses TRBV28 and TRBJ2-1; D possibly corresponds to TRBD1 (6 bases). Trimming stripped 4 bases from V and 0 bases from J, with 19 bases between. This CDR3 is 18 amino acids long. The germline V gene has CDR1 MDHEN and CDR2 SYDVKM. The CDR3 coding sequence is TGTGCCAGCAGTTCAGCACCTGGGACACTCAGCTCCTACAATGAGCAGTTCTTC. Translated: CASSSAPGTLSSYNEQFF.

V usage is TRBV9 and J usage is TRBJ2-1, with TRBD2 matching 16 bases. The CDR3 loop spans 20 amino acids. Germline CDR1 SGDLS, CDR2 YYNGEE. V lost 0 bases and J lost 5; bases outside the gene matches: 11. CDR3 sequence reads: CASSVEGTSGRAGGNNEQFF. CDR3 bases: TGTGCCAGCAGCGTAGAGGGGACTAGCGGGAGGGCCGGGGGTAACAATGAGCAGTTCTTC.

This clonotype appeared many times. The gene calls are TRBV6-1 and TRBJ2-1; D not certain. V shed 2 bases and J shed 10 bases, with 9 bases lying between them. The CDR3 loop spans 12 amino acids. Germline assignment: CDR1 MNHNS and CDR2 SASEGT. The CDR3 region has the DNA TGTGCCAGCAGTGAATATGACACCGAGCAGTTCTTC. It encodes CASSEYDTEQFF.

The chain couples TRBV2 to TRBJ1-2; 7 nucleotides match TRBD1. The CDR3 runs 19 residues. Germline lookup yields CDR1 SNHLY and CDR2 FYNNEI. The ends lost 4 bases at V and 4 bases at J; junction bases unmatched: 21. CDR3 loop: CASSVLHTGDSANFYGYTF. Here the CDR3 DNA reads TGTGCCAGCAGTGTTCTACACACCGGGGACAGCGCCAACTTCTATGGCTACACCTTC.

This clonotype was counted many times. This chain links TRBV6-5 with TRBJ2-2, with D uncertain. CDR1 is MNHEY and CDR2 is SVGAGI in the germline V gene. CDR3 size: 16 residues. Between the trimmed V and J ends, which lost 0 bases and 4 bases, there was a span of 12 bases. This CDR3 reads CASSYSGGPTTGELFF. As DNA, the CDR3 is TGTGCCAGCAGTTACTCGGGTGGGCCTACCACCGGGGAGCTGTTTTTT.

This clonotype was observed at least ten times. This chain links TRBV27 with TRBJ2-7; 7 bases fit TRBD1. The CDR3 is 15 amino acids. CDR1 and CDR2 (germline): MNHEY, SMNVEV (reference sequence). V lost 6 bases and J lost 2; bases outside the gene matches: 10. Here the CDR3 DNA reads TGTGCCAGCAGAGAGGACAGGACAAATACCTACGAGCAGTACTTC. It translates to CASREDRTNTYEQYF.

This clonotype was counted ten times or more. The chain carries TRBV27 and TRBJ2-5, with D unclear. V was pared by 5 bases and J by 1 base, with 11 bases between. The length of the CDR3 is 14 residues. The germline CDR1 and CDR2 sequences are MNHEY and SMNVEV (reference sequence). DNA of the CDR3: TGTGCCAGCAGTCCTTTGGGCGGCCAAGAGACCCAGTACTTC. This translates into CASSPLGGQETQYF.

This clonotype was picked up many times. The gene calls are TRBV20-1 and TRBJ1-1; D uncertain. V lost 3 bases and J lost 6, with 11 bases in between. CDR1 is DFQATT, CDR2 SNEGSKA, per germline (reference sequence). CDR3 length: 12 amino acids. In DNA, the CDR3 is TGCAGTGCTAGCTTGAGTGGGTCTGAAGCTTTCTTT. Protein sequence: CSASLSGSEAFF.

This clonotype showed up many times. This sequence joins TRBV6-2 or TRBV6-3 and TRBJ1-5; D is possibly TRBD1 (5 bases). The V and J ends lost 0 bases and 6 bases respectively, with 9 bases between them. From germline, CDR1 is MNHEY and CDR2 SVGEGT. The CDR3 is 14 amino acids. Here the CDR3 DNA reads TGTGCCAGCAGTTACTCCCAGGGCGGTCAGCCCCAGCATTTT. This sequence encodes CASSYSQGGQPQHF.

This clonotype appeared many times. The CDR3 bases are TGTGCCAGCAGCCTGCTTAGAGGCTCCTACAATGAGCAGTTCTTC. Its protein product is CASSLLRGSYNEQFF. The chain couples TRBV11-3 to TRBJ2-1; unclear D gene. Germline CDR1 reads SGHNT; CDR2 reads YENEEA. Trimming took 5 bases from V and 0 from J, leaving 11 bases between them. This CDR3 comprises 15 residues. Filled out from reference TRBV11-3 and TRBJ2-1, the complete variable domain reads EAGVVQSPRYKIIEKKQPVAFWCNPISGHNTLYWYLQNLGQGPELLIRYENEEAVDDSQLPKDRFSAERLKGVDSTLKIQPAELGDSAVYLCASSLLRGSYNEQFFGPGTRLTVL.

This clonotype came up a few times. J is TRBJ2-3 and V is TRBV7-3; D gene unclear. V dropped 5 bases and J dropped 1 base, with 10 bases sitting between them. This CDR3 contains 14 residues. Germline V CDR1 and CDR2: SGHTA, FQGTGA. The CDR3: CASSQSGGTDTQYF. The CDR3, as DNA: TGTGCCAGCAGCCAAAGTGGCGGCACAGATACGCAGTATTTT.

V is TRBV11-2 and J is TRBJ2-7; D perhaps matches TRBD1 (5 bases). The ends were cut back, 0 bases at V and 3 bases at J, with 9 bases in the middle. This CDR3 spans 14 amino acids. Germline V gene data show CDR1 as SGHAT and CDR2 as FQNNGV. CDR3 amino acids: CASSLDDRYYEQYF. In DNA form, the CDR3 reads TGTGCCAGCAGCTTAGATGACAGATACTACGAGCAGTACTTC. Combining the CDR3 with reference TRBV11-2 and TRBJ2-7 gives the whole variable domain EAGVAQSPRYKIIEKRQSVAFWCNPISGHATLYWYQQILGQGPKLLIQFQNNGVVDDSQLPKDRFSAERLKGVDSTLKIQPAKLEDSAVYLCASSLDDRYYEQYFGPGTRLTVT.